The rows below give T cell receptor beta chains drawn from one sample of a study of OX40 agonist ivuxolimab in advanced cancers. Profiled with immunoSEQ multiplex PCR; TCRdb holds only in-frame clones, not every one. The data show tens of thousands of clones, around 73% seen once. Sequencing was performed on CD4+ or CD8+ T cells sorted from blood, taken in a trial of the OX40 agonist ivuxolimab. These receptor sequences come from an adult with an advanced solid tumor such as melanoma, head and neck, liver or kidney cancer. The CDR3 runs from the conserved cysteine through the conserved F or W. Each record gives: CDR3 protein, J gene, V gene, clone size. Clone size is stated in some rows and not others, as once, few, many or a class when expanded.

CDR3aa: CASSLGFTDTQYF
j_gene: TRBJ2-3
v_gene: TRBV5-6
abundance: few

CDR3aa: CASNKLASYEQYF
j_gene: -
v_gene: TRBV6-1
abundance: -

CDR3aa: CASSARGGVHTEAFF
j_gene: TRBJ1-1
v_gene: TRBV2
abundance: -

CDR3aa: CASSLGGGASYNEQFF
j_gene: TRBJ2-1
v_gene: TRBV11-3
abundance: -

CDR3aa: CASSRQTDTQYF
j_gene: TRBJ2-3
v_gene: TRBV14
abundance: -

CDR3aa: CASQKLKTGRSNTEAFF
j_gene: TRBJ1-1
v_gene: TRBV2
abundance: -

CDR3aa: CASNQGGYYEQYF
j_gene: TRBJ2-7
v_gene: TRBV5-8
abundance: -

CDR3aa: CASSLTSGAFYEQYF
j_gene: TRBJ2-7
v_gene: TRBV7-8
abundance: -

CDR3aa: CASSVGLADQETQYF
j_gene: TRBJ2-5
v_gene: TRBV9
abundance: -

CDR3aa: CASSPTGTPDTEAFF
j_gene: TRBJ1-1
v_gene: TRBV9
abundance: -

CDR3aa: CASSPGSSHEQYF
j_gene: TRBJ2-7
v_gene: TRBV6-5
abundance: -

CDR3aa: CATSTGLAVLTDTQYF
j_gene: TRBJ2-3
v_gene: TRBV15
abundance: -

CDR3aa: CASSGGGQWSGNTIYF
j_gene: TRBJ1-3
v_gene: TRBV9
abundance: -

CDR3aa: CASSEDDGEQFF
j_gene: TRBJ2-1
v_gene: TRBV9
abundance: -

CDR3aa: CASRGGGRYEQYF
j_gene: TRBJ2-7
v_gene: TRBV27
abundance: -

CDR3aa: CASSPRRRPGELFF
j_gene: TRBJ2-2
v_gene: TRBV9
abundance: -

CDR3aa: CASSSQTDSYEQYF
j_gene: TRBJ2-7
v_gene: TRBV7-9
abundance: -

CDR3aa: CASSWGTGELFF
j_gene: TRBJ2-2
v_gene: TRBV28
abundance: -

CDR3aa: CASSWGLSQHF
j_gene: TRBJ1-5
v_gene: TRBV19
abundance: -

CDR3aa: CASSPLGGGELFF
j_gene: TRBJ2-2
v_gene: TRBV5-5
abundance: -

CDR3aa: CASSDQTGNTGELFF
j_gene: TRBJ2-2
v_gene: TRBV5-6
abundance: -

CDR3aa: CASSDYEQYF
j_gene: TRBJ2-7
v_gene: TRBV6-1
abundance: -